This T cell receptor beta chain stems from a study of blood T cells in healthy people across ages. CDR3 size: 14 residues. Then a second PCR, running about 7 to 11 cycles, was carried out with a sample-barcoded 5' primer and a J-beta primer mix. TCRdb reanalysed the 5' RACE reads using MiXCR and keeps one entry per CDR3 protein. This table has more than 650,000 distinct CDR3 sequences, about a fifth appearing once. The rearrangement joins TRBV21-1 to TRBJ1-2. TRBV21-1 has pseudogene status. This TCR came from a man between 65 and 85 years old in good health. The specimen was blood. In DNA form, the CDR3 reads TGTGCCAGCAGCAAAGTTGAGAGAGACTATGGCTACACCTTC. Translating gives CASSKVERDYGYTF.